The sequence of this TCR beta chain was determined in a study of cytomegalovirus exposure and HLA in healthy donors. Study details: The 120 validation repertoires used the same platform as the roughly 670 first-cohort repertoires (as reported by a later analysis). Study-level findings and limits: Cytomegalovirus-associated status was assigned to roughly 160 TCR beta chains.

Profiled with immunoSEQ multiplex PCR; TCRdb holds only in-frame clones, not every one. The sample records 30,000 to 40,000 clones, 90% to 95% being singletons. The ends were cut back, 3 bases at V and 5 bases at J, with 14 bases in the middle. Germline lookup yields CDR1 MNHNS and CDR2 SASEGT. This CDR3 contains 15 residues. Regarding this clone: Antigen: not known.

The sequenced sample consisted of PBMCs. The receptor was derived from a man in his late teens or twenties in good health and CMV-seronegative. The V gene is TRBV6-1, the J gene TRBJ2-1; D uncertain. For the CDR3, the DNA is TGTGCCAGCAGTGATTCCTCACGGGTAAACAATGAGCAGTTCTTC. Translating it yields CASSDSSRVNNEQFF.